This T cell receptor beta chain was recorded in a study of blood T cell repertoires in COVID-19. Measured with immunoSEQ multiplex PCR; TCRdb has only the in-frame clones, and not every one. The sample holds about 250,000 clones, about nine tenths seen once. The CDR3 length is 13 residues. Germline CDR1 is MNHEY and CDR2 is SVGEGT. V lost 5 bases, J lost 5 bases, and 9 bases lay in between. This chain joins TRBV6-2 or TRBV6-3 and TRBJ2-2; D remains ambiguous. The origin of this receptor is a woman aged 25-40 years with active or convalescent COVID-19. The sample consisted of peripheral blood. As DNA, the CDR3 is TGTGCCAGCAGTGCCCGAGAAACCGGGGAGCTGTTTTTT. Protein sequence: CASSARETGELFF.